By sample fraction, the clone carrying this T cell receptor (beta chain) is medium-sized. Its antigen is not identified. The data belong to a study of CD8+CD57+ T cells in acquired aplastic anemia. Whole-study context: DNA per sorted CD4+ or CD8+ sample ranged roughly 0.19 to 30 ug, averaging roughly 3.2 ug. The study obtained about 9.9 million reads on average for CD4+ cells from healthy donors.

The template for TCR beta VDJ and CDR3 sequence profiling was genomic DNA. TCRdb independently ran MiXCR on the reads; one entry per CDR3 protein. The top ten hold less than 25% of the sample, which has some 45,000 distinct CDR3 sequences, around 67% seen once. Findings and caveats of the study: Comparison of patients with controls identified twenty-nine shared CD8+ CDR3 sequences.

Germline V CDR1 and CDR2: SNHLY, FYNNEI. V gave up 8 bases and J gave up 7 bases; unmatched junction bases: 12. The CDR3 spans 15 residues. V and J are TRBV2 and TRBJ1-5; 9 bases match TRBD1. This TCR derives from a human donor in good health, serving as a control. The sequencing input was sorted CD4+, CD8+, or CD8+CD57+ T cells (not recorded which) from PBMCs. The CDR3 reads CASDPGWDRDQPQHF. The CDR3 region has the DNA TGTGCCAGCGATCCGGGGTGGGACAGGGACCAGCCCCAGCATTTT. The complete variable domain, with remaining parts taken from reference TRBV2 and TRBJ1-5, reads EPEVTQTPSHQVTQMGQEVILRCVPISNHLYFYWYRQILGQKVEFLVSFYNNEISEKSEIFDDQFSVERPDGSNFTLKIRSTKLEDSAMYFCASDPGWDRDQPQHFGDGTRLSIL.